Below, 28 T cell receptor beta chains from the same sample are listed, as sequenced in a study of cytomegalovirus exposure and HLA in healthy donors. It was with 60 Vbeta and 13 Jbeta primers that the PCR ran. Repertoires were generated with immunoSEQ multiplex PCR, while TCRdb's copy carries only in-frame clones and drops some. The sample lists about 170,000 clones; 80% to 90% were seen once. The sequencing input was PBMCs. These receptors were collected from a woman aged 18-29 years in good health and CMV-seronegative.

The rearrangement links TRBV7-9 to TRBJ2-5; 9 bases match TRBD2. V was pared by 3 bases and J by 6 bases, with 8 bases of the junction left unmatched. From germline, CDR1 is SEHNR and CDR2 FQNEAQ (reference sequence). This CDR3 region has 15 residues. The CDR3 nucleotides read TGTGCCAGCAGCTTGTCGCGGGAGGGCGGGCAGACCCAGTACTTC. Encoded protein: CASSLSREGGQTQYF.

This clone has only one observation. V and J are TRBV5-1 and TRBJ1-3; tentatively, D is TRBD1 (5 bases). Germline CDR1 SGHRS, CDR2 YFSETQ. V lost 4 bases, J lost 4 bases, and 18 bases lay in between. CDR3 length: 16 amino acids. The CDR3 protein is CASSPRAVGEGNTIYF. The CDR3 DNA follows: TGCGCCAGCAGCCCCCGGGCCGTAGGGGAAGGAAACACCATATATTTT. Full variable domain (missing parts from reference TRBV5-1 and TRBJ1-3): KAGVTQTPRYLIKTRGQQVTLSCSPISGHRSVSWYQQTPGQGLQFLFEYFSETQRNKGNFPGRFSGRQFSNSRSEMNVSTLELGDSALYLCASSPRAVGEGNTIYFGEGSWLTVV.

As regards this clone: The sample contains more than one DNA sequence encoding this CDR3. The chain carries TRBV6-5 and TRBJ2-3; D gene unclear. CDR1 and CDR2 from the germline V gene are MNHEY and SVGAGI. The CDR3 length is 13 residues. V was trimmed by 0 bases and J by 4 bases, leaving 5 bases between them. The CDR3 loop is CASSYSRADTQYF. The CDR3 DNA sequence: TGTGCCAGCAGTTACTCCCGGGCAGATACGCAGTATTTT.

The chain carries TRBV27 and TRBJ2-1, with 14 bases aligning to TRBD2. This CDR3 has 19 residues. Germline V gene data show CDR1 as MNHEY and CDR2 as SMNVEV (reference sequence). Trimming cost V 6 bases and J 0 bases; bases outside gene matches: 10. The CDR3 nucleotides are TGTGCCAGCAGGCCCGAAACGGGACTAGCGGGAGTCTCCTACAATGAGCAGTTCTTC. Protein product: CASRPETGLAGVSYNEQFF.

V gene TRBV29-1 combines with J gene TRBJ2-5; 8 bases match TRBD1. The end of the DNA is better explained by TRBJ2-7, so the J call may be wrong. Germline V CDR1 and CDR2: SQVTM, ANQGSEA. The CDR3 is 14 amino acids. This chain's CDR3 is CSVEGGDRSYEQYF. CDR3 DNA sequence: TGCAGCGTTGAAGGGGGGGACAGGAGCTACGAGCAGTACTTC.

The chain recombines TRBV4-1 with TRBJ2-1, with 8 bases matching TRBD2. Per germline, CDR1 MGHRA and CDR2 YSYEKL. V trimming: 4 bases; J trimming: 4 bases; junction bases outside the gene matches: 6. The CDR3 is 15 amino acids. The DNA for the CDR3 is TGCGCCAGCAGCCCATTAGCGGGGATGTACAATGAGCAGTTCTTC. Translated: CASSPLAGMYNEQFF.

The J gene is TRBJ2-2, the V gene TRBV29-1; 12 bases are a match to TRBD2. Trimming removed 2 bases from V and 7 bases from J; junction bases left unmatched: 14. Germline CDR1 is SQVTM and CDR2 is ANQGSEA. This CDR3 has 18 amino acids. The DNA of the CDR3 is TGCAGCGTTGAACGGCCCCTAGCGGGAGGGCTTTTGGGCGGGGAGCTGTTTTTT. Its protein is CSVERPLAGGLLGGELFF.

This chain connects TRBV9 to TRBJ2-7, with TRBD2 matching 7 bases. The CDR3 is 14 residues long. V lost 0 bases and J lost 6; bases outside the gene matches: 6. Germline CDR1 SGDLS, CDR2 YYNGEE. For the CDR3, the DNA is TGTGCCAGCAGCGTAGGGAGCGGGATAGGCGAGCAGTACTTC. Residues: CASSVGSGIGEQYF.

This clone was detected a few times. CDR3: CASSDAGGPDNEQFF. CDR3 nucleotides: TGTGCCAGCAGTGACGCCGGAGGGCCGGACAATGAGCAGTTCTTC. V is TRBV6-4 and J is TRBJ2-1; a weak D match, TRBD2 (6 bases). Trimming cost V 2 bases and J 5 bases, with 13 bases left between them. The CDR3 sequence is 15 residues long. CDR1 is MRHNA, CDR2 SNTAGT, per germline.

The V gene is TRBV18, the J gene TRBJ2-7, with 10 bases matching TRBD2. This CDR3 comprises 15 residues. Trimming cost V 5 bases and J 1 base; bases outside gene matches: 5. The germline gives CDR1 KGHSH, CDR2 LQKENI. CDR3 coding DNA: TGTGCCAGCTCAAGGACTAGCGGAGTTTCCTACGAGCAGTACTTC. It translates to CASSRTSGVSYEQYF.

Of note for this clone: Compared with germline, one end of the junction differs, possibly owing to a read error. The chain is built from TRBV7-9 and TRBJ1-4; 7 nucleotides agree with TRBD1. The CDR3 sequence is 15 residues long. The germline gives CDR1 SEHNR, CDR2 FQNEAQ (reference sequence). CDR3 in DNA: TGTTCCAGCAGCTTAGTTGAAGGGGGCGGCGAAAAACTGTTTTTT. Translating gives CSSSLVEGGGEKLFF.

This rearrangement joins TRBV7-8 to TRBJ1-1; 8 positions agree with TRBD1. The germline CDR1 and CDR2 sequences are SGHVS and FQNEAQ. This CDR3 spans 18 amino acids. The V and J ends lost 2 bases and 1 base, in that order; junction bases with no gene match: 12. In DNA form, the CDR3 reads TGTGCCAGCAGCTTAACCCCCGACTACAGGGGGGAGAACACTGAAGCTTTCTTT. Amino acids: CASSLTPDYRGENTEAFF.

V and J are TRBV10-3 and TRBJ2-2; 7 bases line up with TRBD2. V trimming: 3 bases; J trimming: 7 bases; junction bases outside the gene matches: 8. Germline CDR1 and CDR2: ENHRY and SYGVKD. This CDR3 region has 15 residues. The CDR3 nucleotides read TGTGCCATCAGTGACCGGCCTCCGGGAGGCGGGGAGCTGTTTTTT. The encoded protein is CAISDRPPGGGELFF.

The rearrangement links TRBV2 to TRBJ1-5; 8 bases map to TRBD1. V shed 7 bases and J 1 base; nucleotides not matched to a gene: 3. Looked up from germline, CDR1 is SNHLY and CDR2 is FYNNEI. The CDR3 loop spans 14 amino acids. This CDR3 is CASTGGASNQPQHF. DNA of the CDR3: TGTGCCAGCACAGGGGGCGCGAGCAATCAGCCCCAGCATTTT.

This chain uses TRBV5-1 with TRBJ2-6; 9 nucleotides align to TRBD1. V was pared by 4 bases and J by 0 bases, with 8 bases of the junction left unmatched. The CDR3 extends over 18 amino acids. Looked up from germline, CDR1 is SGHRS and CDR2 is YFSETQ. The CDR3 region is CASSIRDRVSSGANVLTF. CDR3 bases: TGCGCCAGCAGCATCCGGGACAGGGTATCCTCTGGGGCCAACGTCCTGACTTTC. Full variable domain (outside the CDR3, taken from reference TRBV5-1 and TRBJ2-6): KAGVTQTPRYLIKTRGQQVTLSCSPISGHRSVSWYQQTPGQGLQFLFEYFSETQRNKGNFPGRFSGRQFSNSRSEMNVSTLELGDSALYLCASSIRDRVSSGANVLTFGAGSRLTVL.

This clone was recorded once. CDR3 DNA sequence: TGTGCCAGCAGTTTCGGACTAGCGGCGAATTACGAGCAGTACTTC. Its protein product is CASSFGLAANYEQYF. This rearrangement joins TRBV27 to TRBJ2-7, with TRBD2 matching 10 bases. CDR1 MNHEY and CDR2 SMNVEV come from the germline V gene (reference sequence). The CDR3 runs 15 residues. V was clipped by 3 bases and J by 4 bases; unmatched bases: 6.

The chain has TRBV30 and TRBJ1-5; TRBD1 aligns across 10 bases. Germline CDR1 is GTSNPN and CDR2 is SVGIG (reference sequence). The V segment lost 1 base and the J segment 5 bases; nucleotides outside the gene matches: 8. The CDR3 is made up of 16 amino acids. The CDR3 region is CAWSASPGTGDQPQHF. The CDR3 DNA follows: TGTGCCTGGAGTGCCTCTCCCGGGACAGGGGATCAGCCCCAGCATTTT.

CDR3 sequence: CASSQDRLAGTSSTDTQYF. DNA of the CDR3: TGTGCCAGCAGCCAAGATAGGCTAGCGGGGACATCTAGCACAGATACGCAGTATTTT. The chain combines TRBV4-2 with TRBJ2-3; 9 nucleotides align to TRBD2. V lost 0 bases and J lost 0; bases outside the gene matches: 10. Germline values: CDR1 LGHNA, CDR2 YNFKEQ. This CDR3 has 19 residues.

V usage is TRBV6-1 and J usage is TRBJ2-1; 12 bases map to TRBD2. Germline V gene lookup returns CDR1 MNHNS and CDR2 SASEGT. Trimming at V came to 4 bases and at J to 2 bases, leaving 9 bases not matched to a gene. The CDR3 spans 18 residues. DNA of the CDR3: TGTGCCAGCAGTGGTGTGTCGACTAGCGGGAGTGCCTACAATGAGCAGTTCTTC. Translated, it gives CASSGVSTSGSAYNEQFF.

The table lists this clone with a count of one. CDR3 in amino acids: CASSLGSGGRGTQYF. The CDR3 bases are TGTGCCAGCAGCCTCGGATCGGGAGGCAGGGGGACCCAGTACTTC. V gene TRBV7-9 combines with J gene TRBJ2-5, with D possibly TRBD2 on 7 matching bases. The V gene lost 5 bases and the J gene lost 7 bases, with 20 bases spanning the gap. The CDR3 consists of 15 residues. Per germline, CDR1 SEHNR and CDR2 FQNEAQ (reference sequence).

The chain links TRBV12-5 to TRBJ2-3; 10 bases match TRBD2. The CDR3 is made up of 14 amino acids. V dropped 7 bases and J dropped 1; count of bases not matched to a gene: 2. Germline-derived CDR1 and CDR2 are LGHNT and FRNRAP. DNA for the CDR3: TGTGCTAGTGAAAGCGGGAGGGGCACAGATACGCAGTATTTT. Translating gives CASESGRGTDTQYF.

V is TRBV29-1 and J is TRBJ2-3; 8 nucleotides match TRBD1. The CDR3 has 14 residues. Germline V gene data show CDR1 as SQVTM and CDR2 as ANQGSEA. J was trimmed by 2 bases and V by 7 bases; bases with no gene match: 8. The chain's CDR3 is CSARGDRITDTQYF. CDR3 sequence (DNA): TGCAGCGCACGTGGGGACAGGATCACAGATACGCAGTATTTT.

The rearrangement joins TRBV11-3 to TRBJ1-1, with D possibly being TRBD1 (5 bases). Trimming removed 3 bases at V and 5 bases at J, with 10 bases between. This CDR3 spans 13 amino acids. Germline loops: CDR1 SGHNT, CDR2 YENEEA. The CDR3 here is CASSFGGGTEAFF. The CDR3 DNA is TGTGCCAGCAGCTTTGGGGGGGGGACTGAAGCTTTCTTT.

With regard to this clone: The sample holds other DNA sequences that translate to the same CDR3. The V and J genes are TRBV9 and TRBJ2-1; possible D gene TRBD1, 5 bases. V lost 0 bases and J lost 9, with 7 bases in between. In germline, CDR1 is SGDLS, CDR2 YYNGEE. This CDR3 comprises 12 residues. CDR3: CASSVDRGEQFF. The CDR3 DNA reads TGTGCCAGCAGCGTAGATAGGGGTGAGCAGTTCTTC. Drawing the rest from reference TRBV9 and TRBJ2-1, the complete variable domain is DSGVTQTPKHLITATGQRVTLRCSPRSGDLSVYWYQQSLDQGLQFLIQYYNGEERAKGNILERFSAQQFPDLHSELNLSSLELGDSALYFCASSVDRGEQFFGPGTRLTVL.

This chain connects TRBV6-6 to TRBJ2-3, with 8 nucleotides matching TRBD2. Trimming removed 4 bases from V and 4 bases from J; junction bases left unmatched: 10. The CDR3 totals 16 residues. Germline CDR1 MNHNY, CDR2 SVGAGI (reference sequence). The CDR3 region is CASSLGSGSTADTQYF. The CDR3 region has the DNA TGTGCCAGCAGTTTGGGCAGCGGGAGCACTGCAGATACGCAGTATTTT.

The gene calls are TRBV9 and TRBJ1-3; TRBD1 matches at 7 bases. The CDR3 sequence is 13 residues long. Germline V CDR1 and CDR2: SGDLS, YYNGEE. With V trimmed by 4 bases and J by 3 bases, 1 base remained unmatched. The DNA for the CDR3 is TGTGCCAGCAGCCGGGACAGTGGAAACACCATATATTTT. Translation: CASSRDSGNTIYF.

CDR3: CASSPGQGNYGYTF. The CDR3 DNA is TGCGCCAGCAGCCCAGGACAGGGGAACTATGGCTACACCTTC. The chain links TRBV5-1 to TRBJ1-2; 9 bases map to TRBD1. This CDR3 has 14 residues. V shed 4 bases, J shed 2 bases, and the junction held 3 bases outside the gene matches. Germline CDR1 SGHRS, CDR2 YFSETQ.

The V call is TRBV25-1, the J call TRBJ1-1; perhaps TRBD1 as D (6 bases). Trimming cost V 1 base and J 3 bases, with 12 bases left between them. The CDR3 covers 15 residues. In germline, CDR1 is MGHDK, CDR2 SYGVNS. The CDR3 nucleotides are TGTGCCAGCAGTGAATTGGACAGAGAGGACACTGAAGCTTTCTTT. Residues: CASSELDREDTEAFF.